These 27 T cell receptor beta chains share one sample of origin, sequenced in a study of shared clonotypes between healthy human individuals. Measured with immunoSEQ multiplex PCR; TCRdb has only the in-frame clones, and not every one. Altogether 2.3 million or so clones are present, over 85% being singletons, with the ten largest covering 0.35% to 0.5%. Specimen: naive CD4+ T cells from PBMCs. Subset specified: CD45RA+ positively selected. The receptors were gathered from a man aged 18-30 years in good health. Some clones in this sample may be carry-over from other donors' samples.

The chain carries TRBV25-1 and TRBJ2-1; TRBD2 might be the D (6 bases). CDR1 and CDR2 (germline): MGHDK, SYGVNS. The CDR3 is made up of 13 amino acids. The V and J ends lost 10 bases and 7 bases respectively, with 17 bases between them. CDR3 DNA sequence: TGTGCCACCACGGGACTCTCTCTGAATGAGCAGTTCTTC. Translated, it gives CATTGLSLNEQFF.

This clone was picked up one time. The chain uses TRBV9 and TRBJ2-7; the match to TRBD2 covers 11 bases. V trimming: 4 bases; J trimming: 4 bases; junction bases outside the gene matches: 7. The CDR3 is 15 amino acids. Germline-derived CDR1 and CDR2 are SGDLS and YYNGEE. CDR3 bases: TGTGCCAGCAGCCCTACTAGCGGGAGTGCTTACGAGCAGTACTTC. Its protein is CASSPTSGSAYEQYF.

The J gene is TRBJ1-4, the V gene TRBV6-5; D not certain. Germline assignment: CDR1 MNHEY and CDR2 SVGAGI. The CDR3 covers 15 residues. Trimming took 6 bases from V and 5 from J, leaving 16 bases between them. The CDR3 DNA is TGTGCCAGCAGCCCCGACGGACGGAGAAATGAAAAACTGTTTTTT. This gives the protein CASSPDGRRNEKLFF.

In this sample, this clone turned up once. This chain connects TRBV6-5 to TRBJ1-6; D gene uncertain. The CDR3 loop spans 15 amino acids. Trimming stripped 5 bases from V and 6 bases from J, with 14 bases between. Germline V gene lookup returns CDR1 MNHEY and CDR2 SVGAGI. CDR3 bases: TGTGCCAGCAGTCAAAGAAACCAGCTTAATTCACCCCTCCACTTT. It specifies CASSQRNQLNSPLHF.

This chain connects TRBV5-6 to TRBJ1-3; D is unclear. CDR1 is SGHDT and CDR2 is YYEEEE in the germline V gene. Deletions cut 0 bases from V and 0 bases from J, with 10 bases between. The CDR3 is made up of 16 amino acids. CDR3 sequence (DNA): TGTGCCAGCAGCTTGGAAGCCCTACTCTCTGGAAACACCATATATTTT. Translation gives CASSLEALLSGNTIYF.

CDR3 in DNA: TGTGCCTGGAATCAATACATAGGGGGCTCTGAAGCTTTCTTT. It codes for CAWNQYIGGSEAFF. The chain has TRBV30 and TRBJ1-1, with 7 positions matching TRBD1. Per the germline V gene, CDR1 is GTSNPN and CDR2 is SVGIG (reference sequence). Unmatched junction bases numbered 11, after V lost 4 bases and J lost 6 bases. The CDR3 sequence is 14 residues long.

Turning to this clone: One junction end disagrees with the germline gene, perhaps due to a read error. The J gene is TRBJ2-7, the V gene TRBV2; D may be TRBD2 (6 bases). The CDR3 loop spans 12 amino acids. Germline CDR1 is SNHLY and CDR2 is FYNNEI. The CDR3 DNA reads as TGTGCCAGCAACCCAGGGAGGATTTTCTTGAACTTC. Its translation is CASNPGRIFLNF.

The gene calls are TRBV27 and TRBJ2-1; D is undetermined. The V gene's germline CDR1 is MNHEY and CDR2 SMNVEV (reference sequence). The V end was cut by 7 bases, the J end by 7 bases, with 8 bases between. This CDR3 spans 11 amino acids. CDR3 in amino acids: CASTRENEQFF. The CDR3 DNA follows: TGTGCCAGCACAAGAGAGAATGAGCAGTTCTTC.

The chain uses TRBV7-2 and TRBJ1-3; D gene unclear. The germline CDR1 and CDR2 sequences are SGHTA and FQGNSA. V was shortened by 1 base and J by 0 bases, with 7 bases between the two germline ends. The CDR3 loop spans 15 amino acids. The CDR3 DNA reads TGTGCCAGCAGCTTAGAGGCCAGCTCTGGAAACACCATATATTTT. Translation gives CASSLEASSGNTIYF.

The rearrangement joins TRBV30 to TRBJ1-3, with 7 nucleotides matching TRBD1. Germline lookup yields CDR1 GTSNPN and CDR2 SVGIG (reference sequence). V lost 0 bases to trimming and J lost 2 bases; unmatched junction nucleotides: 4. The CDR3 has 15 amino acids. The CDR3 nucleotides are TGTGCCTGGAGTGTACTCGGGACAGCTGGAAACACCATATATTTT. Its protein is CAWSVLGTAGNTIYF.

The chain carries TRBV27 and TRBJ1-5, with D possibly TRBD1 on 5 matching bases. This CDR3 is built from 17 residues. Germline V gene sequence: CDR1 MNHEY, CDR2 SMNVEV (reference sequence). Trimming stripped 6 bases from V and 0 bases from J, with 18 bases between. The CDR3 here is CASRSLGAGYSNQPQHF. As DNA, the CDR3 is TGTGCCAGCAGGAGTTTAGGTGCAGGGTATAGCAATCAGCCCCAGCATTTT.

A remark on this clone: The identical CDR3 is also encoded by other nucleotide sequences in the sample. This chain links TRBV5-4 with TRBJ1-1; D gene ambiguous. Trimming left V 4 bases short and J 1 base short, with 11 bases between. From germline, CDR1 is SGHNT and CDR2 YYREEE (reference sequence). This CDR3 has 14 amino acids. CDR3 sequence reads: CASSPQGGNTEAFF. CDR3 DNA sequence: TGTGCCAGCAGCCCCCAAGGAGGGAACACTGAAGCTTTCTTT. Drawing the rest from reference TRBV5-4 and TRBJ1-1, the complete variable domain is ETGVTQSPTHLIKTRGQQVTLRCSSQSGHNTVSWYQQALGQGPQFIFQYYREEENGRGNFPPRFSGLQFPNYSSELNVNALELDDSALYLCASSPQGGNTEAFFGQGTRLTVV.

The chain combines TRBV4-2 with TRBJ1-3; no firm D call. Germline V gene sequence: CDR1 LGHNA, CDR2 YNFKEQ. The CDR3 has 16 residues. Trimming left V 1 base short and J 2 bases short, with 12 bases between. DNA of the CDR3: TGTGCCAGCAGCCAAGCCGTCCCCAGGACTGGAAACACCATATATTTT. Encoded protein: CASSQAVPRTGNTIYF.

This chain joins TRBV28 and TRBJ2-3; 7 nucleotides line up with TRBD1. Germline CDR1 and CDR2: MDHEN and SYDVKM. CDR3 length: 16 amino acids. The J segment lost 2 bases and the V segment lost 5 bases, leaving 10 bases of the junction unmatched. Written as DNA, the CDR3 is TGTGCCAGCAGTCTCCGCTCAGGGGGATACACAGATACGCAGTATTTT. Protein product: CASSLRSGGYTDTQYF.

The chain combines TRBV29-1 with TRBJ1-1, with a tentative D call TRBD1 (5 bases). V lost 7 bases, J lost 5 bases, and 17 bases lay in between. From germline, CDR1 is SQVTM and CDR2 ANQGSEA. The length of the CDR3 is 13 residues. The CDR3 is CSGLGLGGTEAFF. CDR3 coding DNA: TGCAGCGGACTTGGACTCGGGGGGACTGAAGCTTTCTTT.

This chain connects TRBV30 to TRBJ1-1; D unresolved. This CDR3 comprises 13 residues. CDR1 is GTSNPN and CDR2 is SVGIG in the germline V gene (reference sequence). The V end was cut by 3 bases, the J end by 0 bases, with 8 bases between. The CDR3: CAWSGQVNTEAFF. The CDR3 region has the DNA TGTGCCTGGAGCGGGCAAGTGAACACTGAAGCTTTCTTT. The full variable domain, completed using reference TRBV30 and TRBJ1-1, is SQTIHQWPATLVQPVGSPLSLECTVEGTSNPNLYWYRQAAGRGLQLLFYSVGIGQISSEVPQNLSASRPQDRQFILSSKKLLLSDSGFYLCAWSGQVNTEAFFGQGTRLTVV.

The CDR3 region is CASTSAQETQYF. CDR3 DNA: TGTGCCAGCACTAGCGCCCAAGAGACCCAGTACTTC. The rearrangement uses TRBV28 and TRBJ2-5; D is possibly TRBD2 (6 bases). The CDR3 contains 12 residues. Germline-derived CDR1 and CDR2 are MDHEN and SYDVKM. Trimming cost V 7 bases and J 1 base, with 7 bases left between them.

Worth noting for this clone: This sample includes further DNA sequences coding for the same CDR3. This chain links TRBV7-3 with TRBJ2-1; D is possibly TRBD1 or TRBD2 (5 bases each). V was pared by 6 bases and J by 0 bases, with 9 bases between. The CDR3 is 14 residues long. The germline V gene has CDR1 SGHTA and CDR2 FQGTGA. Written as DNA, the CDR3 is TGTGCCAGCAGTTCAGGGAGCTCCTACAATGAGCAGTTCTTC. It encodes CASSSGSSYNEQFF.

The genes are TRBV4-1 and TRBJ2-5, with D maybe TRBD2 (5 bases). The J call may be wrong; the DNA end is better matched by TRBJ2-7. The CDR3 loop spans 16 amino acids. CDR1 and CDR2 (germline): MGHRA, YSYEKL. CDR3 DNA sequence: TGCGCCAGCAGCCAAGATCGCGGAGGAAAACGCTACGAGCAGTACTTC. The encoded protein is CASSQDRGGKRYEQYF.

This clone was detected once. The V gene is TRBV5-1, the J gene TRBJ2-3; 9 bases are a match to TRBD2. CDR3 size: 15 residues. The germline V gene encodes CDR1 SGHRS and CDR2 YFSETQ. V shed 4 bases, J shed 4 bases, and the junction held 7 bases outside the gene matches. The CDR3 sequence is CASSQVLAGADTQYF. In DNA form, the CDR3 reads TGCGCCAGCAGCCAGGTTTTAGCGGGGGCAGATACGCAGTATTTT.

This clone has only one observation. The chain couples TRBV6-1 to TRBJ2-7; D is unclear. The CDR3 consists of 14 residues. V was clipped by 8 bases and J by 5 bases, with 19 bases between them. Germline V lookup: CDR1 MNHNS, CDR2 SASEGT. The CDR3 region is CASFEFSFPNEQYF. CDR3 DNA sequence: TGTGCCAGCTTCGAATTCTCCTTCCCTAACGAGCAGTACTTC.

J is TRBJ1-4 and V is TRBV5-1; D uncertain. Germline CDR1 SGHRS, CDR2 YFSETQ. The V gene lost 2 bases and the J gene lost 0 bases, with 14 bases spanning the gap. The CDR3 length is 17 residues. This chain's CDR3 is CASSFQAMYSTNEKLFF. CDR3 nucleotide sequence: TGCGCCAGCAGCTTCCAGGCGATGTACTCAACTAATGAAAAACTGTTTTTT.

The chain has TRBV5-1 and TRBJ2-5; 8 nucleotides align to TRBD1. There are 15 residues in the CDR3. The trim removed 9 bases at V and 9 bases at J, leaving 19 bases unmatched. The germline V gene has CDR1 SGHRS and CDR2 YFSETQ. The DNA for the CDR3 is TGCGCCACCGGTCCAGGGGGCGGTCGTCCGGAGTCCCAGTACTTC. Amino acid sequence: CATGPGGGRPESQYF. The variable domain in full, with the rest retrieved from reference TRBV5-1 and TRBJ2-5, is KAGVTQTPRYLIKTRGQQVTLSCSPISGHRSVSWYQQTPGQGLQFLFEYFSETQRNKGNFPGRFSGRQFSNSRSEMNVSTLELGDSALYLCATGPGGGRPESQYFGPGTRLLVL.

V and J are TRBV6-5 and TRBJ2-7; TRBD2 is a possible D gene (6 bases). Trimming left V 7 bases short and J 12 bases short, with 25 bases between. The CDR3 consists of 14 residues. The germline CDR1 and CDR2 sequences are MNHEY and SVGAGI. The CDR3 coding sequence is TGTGCCAGCAAGGGTAGCGGAAAGAAGGGCCGGAGGTACTTC. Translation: CASKGSGKKGRRYF.

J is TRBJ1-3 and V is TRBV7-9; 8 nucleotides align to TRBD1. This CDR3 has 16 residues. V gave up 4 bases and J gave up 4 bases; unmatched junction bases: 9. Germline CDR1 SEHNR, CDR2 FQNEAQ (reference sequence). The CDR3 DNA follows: TGTGCCAGCAGCTCTCAGGGGGCATCTTACGGAAACACCATATATTTT. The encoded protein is CASSSQGASYGNTIYF.

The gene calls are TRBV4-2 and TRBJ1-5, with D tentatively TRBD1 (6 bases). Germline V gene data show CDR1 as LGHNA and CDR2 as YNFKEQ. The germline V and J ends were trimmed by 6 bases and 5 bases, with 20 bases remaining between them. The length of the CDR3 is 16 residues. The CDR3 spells CASSLLGGGKDQPQHF. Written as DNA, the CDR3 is TGTGCCAGCAGTCTCCTGGGAGGGGGTAAGGATCAGCCCCAGCATTTT.

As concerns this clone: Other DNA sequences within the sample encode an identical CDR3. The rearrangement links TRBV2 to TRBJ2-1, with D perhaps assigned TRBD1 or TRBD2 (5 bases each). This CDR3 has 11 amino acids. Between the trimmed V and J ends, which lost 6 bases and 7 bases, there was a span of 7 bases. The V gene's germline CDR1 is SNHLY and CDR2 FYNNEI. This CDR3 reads CASSGANEQFF. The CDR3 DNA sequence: TGTGCCAGCAGCGGGGCAAATGAGCAGTTCTTC.